The T cell receptor (beta chain) under discussion was sequenced for a study of shared T cell receptors in the human thymus. The germline V gene encodes CDR1 MDHEN and CDR2 SYDVKM. The CDR3 has 17 amino acids. V gave up 6 bases and J gave up 0 bases, with 21 bases separating them. Some clones are missing from TCRdb's copy, which holds only in-frame ones; the method was immunoSEQ multiplex PCR. The sample contains more than 300,000 clones, approximately 95% of which appear only once. Sequenced: thymocytes. The chain carries TRBV28 and TRBJ2-7; TRBD1 is a possible D gene (6 bases). The clonotype comes from a human donor. CDR3 nucleotide sequence: TGTGCCAGCAGCTCTGGCACCTTCAGGGGTCGCTCCTACGAGCAGTACTTC. Amino acids: CASSSGTFRGRSYEQYF.